A selection of T cell receptor beta chains follows, all from one sample in a study of blood T cell repertoires in COVID-19. This table comes from immunoSEQ multiplex PCR, and its TCRdb copy is limited to in-frame clones, with some not included. The sample records 350,000 to 400,000 clones, just under 90% being singletons. Sequenced: PBMCs or T cells enriched from blood (not recorded which). The receptors come from a woman aged 25 to 39 who had recovered from COVID-19. Both conserved end residues are part of each CDR3. The D gene is left open where the match is weak. Size is omitted from some rows. Given values are once, few, many or a class for expanded clones.

clone_size,j_call,v_call,d_call,cdr3_aa,cdr3_nt
-,TRBJ1-2,TRBV18,TRBD1,CASSPQSGGTYGYTF,TGTGCCAGCTCACCACAATCAGGGGGGACATATGGCTACACCTTC
-,TRBJ2-1,TRBV24-1,TRBD1,CATSDPGQDSNEQFF,TGTGCCACCAGTGATCCGGGACAGGACAGCAATGAGCAGTTCTTC
-,TRBJ1-2,TRBV7-9,TRBD1,CASSFGQGNYGYTF,TGTGCCAGCAGCTTTGGACAGGGTAACTATGGCTACACCTTC
-,TRBJ2-7,TRBV5-3,TRBD1,CARSRTGFLINEQYF,TGTGCCAGAAGCCGGACAGGGTTTTTGATAAACGAGCAGTACTTC
-,TRBJ1-2,TRBV7-6,-,CASSRGKNYGYTF,TGTGCCAGCAGCCGCGGGAAAAACTATGGCTACACCTTC
once,TRBJ1-5,TRBV5-1,-,CASSLAPGGNQPQHF,TGCGCCAGCAGCTTGGCTCCCGGGGGCAATCAGCCCCAGCATTTT
-,TRBJ1-5,TRBV9,-,CASSAGAGSGNQPQHF,TGTGCCAGCAGTGCCGGGGCGGGGTCGGGCAATCAGCCCCAGCATTTT
-,TRBJ1-1,TRBV5-6,-,CASTRSGVKVTENTEAFF,TGTGCCAGCACCCGATCGGGAGTCAAGGTGACCGAGAACACTGAAGCTTTCTTT
once,TRBJ2-3,TRBV9,TRBD2,CASSVGLAGATSTDTQYF,TGTGCCAGCAGCGTTGGACTAGCGGGGGCTACTAGCACAGATACGCAGTATTTT
-,TRBJ1-1,TRBV19,TRBD1,CASSIGTGGNAEAFF,TGTGCCAGTAGTATAGGGACAGGGGGTAACGCTGAAGCTTTCTTT
-,TRBJ1-1,TRBV2,-,CASRTRLNTEAFF,TGTGCCAGCAGAACCAGATTAAACACTGAAGCTTTCTTT
-,TRBJ1-5,TRBV28,TRBD1,CASSQDRGLSNQPQHF,TGTGCCAGCAGCCAAGACAGGGGGCTCAGCAATCAGCCCCAGCATTTT
once,TRBJ1-1,TRBV18,-,CASSIYGENTEAFF,TGTGCCAGCTCCATTTACGGGGAGAACACTGAAGCTTTCTTT
-,TRBJ2-2,TRBV5-4,TRBD2,CASSSGRETGTGELFF,TGTGCCAGCAGCTCGGGGCGGGAGACGGGCACCGGGGAGCTGTTTTTT
-,TRBJ2-2,TRBV2,-,CASKLDGGELFF,TGTGCCAGCAAGCTAGATGGTGGGGAGCTGTTTTTT
-,TRBJ2-1,TRBV11-3,TRBD1,CASSFGTGGQFF,TGTGCCAGCAGCTTCGGGACAGGGGGCCAATTCTTC
-,TRBJ2-7,TRBV6-5,TRBD1,CASRDRGHYEQYF,TGTGCCAGCCGGGACAGGGGGCATTACGAGCAGTACTTC
-,TRBJ2-5,TRBV6-2/TRBV6-3,TRBD2,CASSSGTSGRETQYF,TGTGCCAGCAGTTCCGGGACTAGCGGGAGAGAGACCCAGTACTTC
-,TRBJ2-2,TRBV15,TRBD1,CATSIPGQANTGELFF,TGTGCCACCAGCATCCCAGGACAGGCGAACACCGGGGAGCTGTTTTTT
-,TRBJ1-3,TRBV9,-,CASSARDSGNTIYF,TGTGCCAGCAGCGCCAGGGACTCTGGAAACACCATATATTTT
once,TRBJ1-5,TRBV27,TRBD1,CASSTIPPTGNQPQHF,TGTGCCAGCAGTACTATACCCCCGACAGGGAATCAGCCCCAGCATTTT
few,TRBJ1-1,TRBV30,-,CAWIAYATEAFF,TGTGCCTGGATAGCATATGCCACTGAAGCTTTCTTT
few,TRBJ1-5,TRBV10-3,TRBD1,CAIRDRVNQPQHF,TGTGCCATCAGGGACAGGGTCAATCAGCCCCAGCATTTT
-,TRBJ1-1,TRBV28,TRBD1,CASSPQGQGGGKTEAFF,TGTGCCAGCAGTCCCCAAGGACAGGGAGGGGGGAAGACTGAAGCTTTCTTT
-,TRBJ1-1,TRBV19,-,CASSILAGWTTEAFF,TGTGCCAGTAGTATACTGGCGGGATGGACCACTGAAGCTTTCTTT
-,TRBJ1-1,TRBV7-6,-,CASSPSGTTEAFF,TGTGCCAGCAGCCCGTCCGGGACAACTGAAGCTTTCTTT
-,TRBJ1-2,TRBV14,TRBD1,CASSQGQGIRYTF,TGTGCCAGCAGCCAGGGACAGGGTATCCGCTACACCTTC
-,TRBJ2-5,TRBV10-1,TRBD2,CATTGLAGPGETQYF,TGCGCCACAACCGGACTAGCGGGACCGGGAGAGACCCAGTACTTC
-,TRBJ2-3,TRBV9,-,CASRGSGTDTQYF,TGTGCCAGCAGAGGGAGTGGCACAGATACGCAGTATTTT
-,TRBJ2-7,TRBV28,-,CASRQGSYEQYF,TGTGCCAGCAGACAGGGCTCCTACGAGCAGTACTTC
once,TRBJ1-5,TRBV19,TRBD1,CQRDSPLNSNQPQHF,TGCCAACGGGACAGTCCGCTTAATAGCAATCAGCCCCAGCATTTT
few,TRBJ1-4,TRBV19,TRBD1,CASSPDRQGVEKLFF,TGTGCCAGTAGTCCAGACCGACAGGGTGTGGAAAAACTGTTTTTT
-,TRBJ2-7,TRBV9,TRBD2,CASSPSWGGYEQYF,TGTGCCAGCAGCCCATCCTGGGGGGGGTACGAGCAGTACTTC
-,TRBJ1-1,TRBV5-4,-,CASSLRGVLNTEAFF,TGTGCCAGCAGCTTGCGCGGGGTCCTAAACACTGAAGCTTTCTTT
few,TRBJ2-7,TRBV6-5,-,CASRTSYEQYF,TGTGCCAGCAGAACAAGCTACGAGCAGTACTTC
once,TRBJ1-2,TRBV10-3,-,CAISEGQLNYGYTF,TGTGCCATCAGTGAAGGACAGTTAAACTATGGCTACACCTTC
once,TRBJ1-2,TRBV11-2,-,CASGSGGLYGYTF,TGTGCCAGCGGGAGTGGCGGACTCTATGGCTACACCTTC
-,TRBJ2-7,TRBV28,TRBD2,CASKRGGPGEQYF,TGTGCCAGCAAACGGGGAGGGCCGGGCGAGCAGTACTTC
-,TRBJ2-2,TRBV24-1,TRBD2,CATSDSTSGAIANTGELFF,TGTGCCACCAGTGATTCTACTAGCGGGGCGATCGCGAACACCGGGGAGCTGTTTTTT
-,TRBJ1-1,TRBV29-1,TRBD1,CSATGGRDTEAFF,TGCAGCGCGACAGGGGGCAGGGACACTGAAGCTTTCTTT
once,TRBJ1-6,TRBV6-2/TRBV6-3,-,CASSRGYNSPLHF,TGTGCCAGCAGCAGGGGTTATAATTCACCCCTCCACTTT
-,TRBJ2-7,TRBV7-9,TRBD1,CASSGSGTDYYEQYF,TGTGCCAGCAGCGGCTCCGGGACAGATTACTACGAGCAGTACTTC
once,TRBJ2-3,TRBV6-5,TRBD2,CASSRGGTDTQYF,TGTGCCAGCAGCCGGGGGGGGACAGATACGCAGTATTTT
-,TRBJ1-2,TRBV16,TRBD1,CASSPLSYRQGVSRYGYTF,TGTGCCAGCAGCCCCCTCTCCTATCGACAGGGTGTATCTCGCTATGGCTACACCTTC
-,TRBJ2-2,TRBV6-2/TRBV6-3,TRBD1,CASSGQGTGELFF,TGTGCCAGCAGTGGACAGGGGACCGGGGAGCTGTTTTTT
-,TRBJ2-7,TRBV28,-,CASSSPPRIRSYEQYF,TGTGCCAGCAGCTCACCTCCTAGAATCCGCTCCTACGAGCAGTACTTC
-,TRBJ2-7,TRBV24-1,-,CATSEDPSQTGGWSDEQYF,TGTGCCACCAGTGAGGACCCCTCCCAGACAGGCGGCTGGAGTGACGAGCAGTACTTC
-,TRBJ1-2,TRBV4-1,TRBD1,CASSQGGTGAYGYTF,TGCGCCAGCAGCCAGGGGGGGACAGGGGCCTATGGCTACACCTTC
once,TRBJ1-1,TRBV10-3,-,CAITPQRGSDTEAFF,TGTGCCATCACCCCGCAGAGGGGGTCGGACACTGAAGCTTTCTTT
-,TRBJ1-5,TRBV30,-,CAWSVPGGNQPQHF,TGTGCCTGGAGTGTTCCGGGGGGGAATCAGCCCCAGCATTTT
-,TRBJ1-5,TRBV5-1,-,CASSLGSGEGQPQHF,TGCGCCAGCAGTCTGGGATCAGGGGAAGGGCAGCCCCAGCATTTT
once,TRBJ2-7,TRBV5-4,TRBD2,CASSRWTSGDYEQYF,TGTGCCAGCAGCCGATGGACTAGCGGGGACTACGAGCAGTACTTC
-,TRBJ2-7,TRBV5-1,TRBD2,CASSLRVSGSDEQYF,TGCGCCAGCAGCTTGCGGGTTAGCGGGAGTGACGAGCAGTACTTC